The TCR beta chain under discussion was sequenced for a study of T cells in localized non-small cell lung cancer. General study points: Maximal T cell clonality occurred in uninvolved adjacent lung, with tumor ranking below it.

Produced via immunoSEQ multiplex PCR; TCRdb's table is partial and in-frame only. This table holds roughly 2,000 clones, less than 25% found once. V lost 2 bases and J lost 5, with 28 bases in between. CDR3 size: 19 residues. Germline CDR1 reads ENHRY; CDR2 reads SYGVKD. Two independent pathologists confirmed no atypia in lung taken at least 2 cm from tumor. Remarks on this clone: Its antigen is currently unknown.

The material sequenced was normal lung tissue next to the tumor, taken before any cancer treatment. The sequence was obtained from a male donor older than 55 with stage I lung adenocarcinoma. The chain joins TRBV10-3 to TRBJ2-7, with a possible D match to TRBD2 (6 bases). For the CDR3, the DNA is TGTGCCATCAGTGAGCCTGGGTTACAGCGGGCAGGGAGGATGAACGAGCAGTACTTC. It specifies CAISEPGLQRAGRMNEQYF.